These T cell receptor beta chains were read from a single sample in a study of Ad26.COV2.S vaccination and SARS-CoV-2 variants. Libraries were prepared by immunoSEQ multiplex PCR; TCRdb keeps only in-frame clonotypes and omits some of them. The sample lists about 400,000 clones, approximately 90% occurring once. Sequencing used peripheral blood, obtained in a trial of Ad26.COV2.S vaccine versus placebo. These receptors were collected from a person between 18 and 65 years old who received the Ad26.COV2.S COVID-19 vaccine or a placebo. CDR3s include the opening cysteine and the closing phenylalanine or tryptophan. Fields, in order: J gene, clone size, V gene, CDR3 length, D gene, CDR3 DNA, CDR3 protein. D genes are given only for firm matches. Rows may omit the clone size; those that give it use once, few, many or a size class.

J: TRBJ1-2
size: once
V: TRBV6-2/TRBV6-3
length: 14
D: NA
DNA: TGTGCCAGCAGTTCCACCGGGGTACTAGGTGGCTACACCTTC
CDR3: CASSSTGVLGGYTF

J: TRBJ1-3
size: NA
V: TRBV24-1
length: 13
D: TRBD1
DNA: TGTGCCACTTCGACAGGGCCTGGAAACACCATATATTTT
CDR3: CATSTGPGNTIYF

J: TRBJ2-7
size: few
V: TRBV3-1/TRBV3-2
length: 14
D: TRBD2
DNA: TGTGCCAGCAGCCTTACTAGCGGGAGGTACGAGCAGTACTTC
CDR3: CASSLTSGRYEQYF

J: TRBJ2-3
size: NA
V: TRBV7-3
length: 14
D: NA
DNA: TGTGCCAGCAGCTTAGGAGCTTCCGCAGATACGCAGTATTTT
CDR3: CASSLGASADTQYF

J: TRBJ2-1
size: NA
V: TRBV4-1
length: 14
D: NA
DNA: TGCGCCAGCAGCCCGCAGAGAGGAGTTGATGAGCAGTTCTTC
CDR3: CASSPQRGVDEQFF

J: TRBJ2-7
size: NA
V: TRBV5-5
length: 15
D: TRBD2
DNA: TGTGCCAGCAGCTTGGCGCGGGAGCCCCCCTACGAGCAGTACTTC
CDR3: CASSLAREPPYEQYF

J: TRBJ2-1
size: NA
V: TRBV2
length: 18
D: TRBD2
DNA: TGTGCCAGCAGTCGGACTAGCGGGAGGGCCGGGGGTTGGAATGAGCAGTTCTTC
CDR3: CASSRTSGRAGGWNEQFF

J: TRBJ2-6
size: NA
V: TRBV6-1
length: 16
D: NA
DNA: TGTGCCAGCAGTGTGGGACTGACCTCTGGGGCCAACGTCCTGACTTTC
CDR3: CASSVGLTSGANVLTF

J: TRBJ2-2
size: NA
V: TRBV6-5
length: 16
D: TRBD2
DNA: TGTGCCAGCAGTTACCGTAGCGGGAGGACTACCGGGGAGCTGTTTTTT
CDR3: CASSYRSGRTTGELFF

J: TRBJ2-7
size: NA
V: TRBV3-1/TRBV3-2
length: 14
D: NA
DNA: TGTGCCAGCAGCCCGGCCGCAGGGAACTACGAGCAGTACTTC
CDR3: CASSPAAGNYEQYF

J: TRBJ2-7
size: NA
V: TRBV27
length: 14
D: NA
DNA: TGTGCCACCTTGGGGTTTTTGGCTCCTTTTGAGCAGTACTTC
CDR3: CATLGFLAPFEQYF

J: TRBJ2-7
size: NA
V: TRBV5-1
length: 15
D: NA
DNA: TGCGCCAGCAGCCATCTCGGCGGTTCCCCCTACGAGCAGTACTTC
CDR3: CASSHLGGSPYEQYF

J: TRBJ2-5
size: NA
V: TRBV30
length: 12
D: NA
DNA: TGTGCCTGGAGCGACACGCAAGAGACCCAGTACTTC
CDR3: CAWSDTQETQYF

J: TRBJ1-1
size: NA
V: TRBV28
length: 16
D: NA
DNA: TGTGCCAGCAGTTTAGGGCGGTTATCTATGAACACTGAAGCTTTCTTT
CDR3: CASSLGRLSMNTEAFF

J: TRBJ1-1
size: NA
V: TRBV18
length: 15
D: NA
DNA: TGTGCCAGCTCACCACCCACAGGGAGCGGTGCTGAAGCTTTCTTT
CDR3: CASSPPTGSGAEAFF

J: TRBJ1-2
size: once
V: TRBV12-3/TRBV12-4
length: 13
D: NA
DNA: TGTGCCAGCGGGGGGAAAGGCACCTATGGCTACACCTTC
CDR3: CASGGKGTYGYTF

J: TRBJ1-1
size: NA
V: TRBV6-2/TRBV6-3
length: 13
D: NA
DNA: TGTGCCAGCAGTTACTCGAGAGGTTTTGAAGCTTTCTTT
CDR3: CASSYSRGFEAFF

J: TRBJ2-2
size: NA
V: TRBV7-2
length: 13
D: NA
DNA: TGTGCCAGCAGCTCCCGGGGGCCCGGGGAGCTGTTTTTT
CDR3: CASSSRGPGELFF

J: TRBJ2-1
size: NA
V: TRBV7-2
length: 17
D: TRBD2
DNA: TGTGCCAGCAGCTTAACCGGACTAGCGGGAGGTAATAATGAGCAGTTCTTC
CDR3: CASSLTGLAGGNNEQFF

J: TRBJ2-1
size: NA
V: TRBV4-1
length: 16
D: NA
DNA: TGCGCCAGCAGCCAAGTAATTAATCCGGGGGACAATGAGCAGTTCTTC
CDR3: CASSQVINPGDNEQFF

J: TRBJ2-7
size: NA
V: TRBV27
length: 11
D: NA
DNA: TGTGCCAGCGGCCCCCGTGACGAGCAGTACTTC
CDR3: CASGPRDEQYF

J: TRBJ2-1
size: NA
V: TRBV7-3
length: 15
D: NA
DNA: TGTGCCAGCAGCCCATCCCCCGGGAGAAACAATGAGCAGTTCTTC
CDR3: CASSPSPGRNNEQFF

J: TRBJ1-5
size: NA
V: TRBV27
length: 16
D: TRBD1
DNA: TGTGCCAGCAGCACCGCCAGGACAGGGTTGAAACAGCCCCAGCATTTT
CDR3: CASSTARTGLKQPQHF

J: TRBJ2-5
size: NA
V: TRBV11-1
length: 13
D: NA
DNA: TGTGCCAGCAGCTTTGCGCTTCTGGAGACCCAGTACTTC
CDR3: CASSFALLETQYF

J: TRBJ2-7
size: once
V: TRBV27
length: 15
D: NA
DNA: TGTGCCAGCAGTTCCAAGGGCGGGCCCACCTACGAGCAGTACTTC
CDR3: CASSSKGGPTYEQYF